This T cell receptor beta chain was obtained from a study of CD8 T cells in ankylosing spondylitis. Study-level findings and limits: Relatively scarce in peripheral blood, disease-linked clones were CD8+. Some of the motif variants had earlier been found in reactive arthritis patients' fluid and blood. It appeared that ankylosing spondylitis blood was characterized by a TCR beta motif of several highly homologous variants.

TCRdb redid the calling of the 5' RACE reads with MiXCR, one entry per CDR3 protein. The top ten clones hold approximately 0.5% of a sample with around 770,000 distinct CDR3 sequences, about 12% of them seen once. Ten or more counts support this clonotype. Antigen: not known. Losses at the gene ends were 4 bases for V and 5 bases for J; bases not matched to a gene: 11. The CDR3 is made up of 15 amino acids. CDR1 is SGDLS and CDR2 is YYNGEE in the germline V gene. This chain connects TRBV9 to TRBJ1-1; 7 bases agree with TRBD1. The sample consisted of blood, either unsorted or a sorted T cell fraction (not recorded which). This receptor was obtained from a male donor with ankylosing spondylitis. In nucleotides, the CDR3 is TGTGCCAGCAGCCCATCCGACAGGGTGGAGACTGAAGCTTTCTTT. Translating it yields CASSPSDRVETEAFF. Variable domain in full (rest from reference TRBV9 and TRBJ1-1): DSGVTQTPKHLITATGQRVTLRCSPRSGDLSVYWYQQSLDQGLQFLIQYYNGEERAKGNILERFSAQQFPDLHSELNLSSLELGDSALYFCASSPSDRVETEAFFGQGTRLTVV.